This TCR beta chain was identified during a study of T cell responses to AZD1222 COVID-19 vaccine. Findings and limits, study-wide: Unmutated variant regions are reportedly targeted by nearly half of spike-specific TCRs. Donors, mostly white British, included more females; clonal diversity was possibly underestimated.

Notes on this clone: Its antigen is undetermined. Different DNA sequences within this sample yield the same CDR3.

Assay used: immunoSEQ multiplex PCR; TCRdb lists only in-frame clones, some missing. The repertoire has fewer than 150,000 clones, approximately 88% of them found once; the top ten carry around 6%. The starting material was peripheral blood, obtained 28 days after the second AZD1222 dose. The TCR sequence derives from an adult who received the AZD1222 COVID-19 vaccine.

CDR3 region: CASSDQEGSPLHF. CDR3 coding DNA: TGTGCCAGCAGTGACCAAGAAGGATCACCCCTCCACTTT. The rearrangement joins TRBV6-4 to TRBJ1-6; unclear D gene. This CDR3 contains 13 residues. Germline CDR1 MRHNA, CDR2 SNTAGT. The ends were cut back, 2 bases at V and 10 bases at J, with 9 bases in the middle.